This entry concerns a single T cell receptor (beta chain). Its antigen is as yet unknown. Only in-frame clones appear in the TCRdb table, and some are missing; sequencing was by immunoSEQ multiplex PCR. Of 30,000 to 40,000 clones listed, roughly 95% are singletons. Per germline, CDR1 MNHEY and CDR2 SVGAGI. V lost 10 bases, J lost 1 base, and 16 bases lay in between. The CDR3 length is 14 residues. This sample was included in a study of circulating and synovial CD4+ cells in juvenile arthritis. Findings of the study overall: Bulk blood CD4 samples held at least an order of magnitude more or fewer genomes than CPL. Vbeta family usage analysis did not detect the pathogenic-like versus bulk difference.

This chain joins TRBV6-5 and TRBJ2-5; the D is unclear. Sequencing used CD4+ T cells from blood. This clonotype was sampled from a human donor with juvenile idiopathic arthritis. The CDR3 sequence: CATARPGFQETQYF. The CDR3 nucleotides read TGTGCCACCGCTCGACCAGGTTTCCAAGAGACCCAGTACTTC.